Listed below are T cell receptor beta chains from one sample, sequenced in a study of regulatory T cells in long-lasting Graves disease. TCRdb itself ran the multiplex PCR reads through MiXCR, one entry per CDR3 protein. The data hold roughly 610,000 distinct CDR3 sequences, with around 15% observed a single time. This sample was also put to use in a study of T cells in Graves' hyperthyroidism and ophthalmopathy.

The sample here was peripheral blood mononuclear cells (PBMCs), taken at new diagnosis, from a patient treated with antithyroid drugs. The receptor set was obtained from a woman aged 30 to 39 with Graves disease. Both conserved end residues are part of each CDR3. Fields, in order: V gene, J gene, D gene, clone size, CDR3 protein, CDR3 DNA. A D gene is named only where the DNA matches it firmly. The size field is filled for only some rows; it gives once, few, many or a size class.

V: TRBV6-1
J: TRBJ2-6
D: TRBD1
size: many
CDR3: CASSGTGAGANVLTF
DNA: TGTGCCAGCAGTGGGACAGGGGCTGGGGCCAACGTCCTGACTTTC

V: TRBV19
J: TRBJ1-2
D: TRBD1
size: -
CDR3: CASSEWDSYGYTF
DNA: TGTGCCAGTAGTGAATGGGACAGCTATGGCTACACCTTC

V: TRBV19
J: TRBJ2-5
D: -
size: -
CDR3: CASTPSLGFEKTQYF
DNA: TGTGCCAGTACCCCGTCTCTAGGATTTGAGAAGACCCAGTACTTC

V: TRBV7-9
J: TRBJ2-3
D: -
size: few
CDR3: CASSLSSGANTDTQYF
DNA: TGTGCCAGCAGCTTATCATCGGGGGCGAACACAGATACGCAGTATTTT

V: TRBV12-3/TRBV12-4
J: TRBJ1-6
D: -
size: many
CDR3: CASSLKISSYNSPLHF
DNA: TGTGCCAGCAGTTTAAAGATTAGCTCCTATAATTCACCCCTCCACTTT

V: TRBV27
J: TRBJ1-4
D: TRBD1
size: many
CDR3: CASSRRQGKNEKLFF
DNA: TGTGCCAGCAGTAGGAGACAGGGAAAGAATGAAAAACTGTTTTTT

V: TRBV5-1
J: TRBJ2-5
D: TRBD2
size: many
CDR3: CASSFLGREAQYF
DNA: TGCGCCAGCAGCTTTCTCGGCCGGGAGGCCCAGTACTTC

V: TRBV10-3
J: TRBJ2-3
D: -
size: -
CDR3: CASSEDGRRADTQYF
DNA: TGTGCCAGCAGTGAAGATGGGAGGAGGGCAGATACGCAGTATTTT

V: TRBV5-5
J: TRBJ2-3
D: TRBD2
size: -
CDR3: CASSRSSGSWTDTQYF
DNA: TGTGCCAGCAGCCGGAGCAGCGGGAGTTGGACAGATACGCAGTATTTT

V: TRBV30
J: TRBJ1-1
D: -
size: many
CDR3: CAWSDLGRANTEAFF
DNA: TGTGCCTGGAGTGATCTAGGGCGGGCGAACACTGAAGCTTTCTTT

V: TRBV28
J: TRBJ2-7
D: -
size: few
CDR3: CASVGTPKPEQYF
DNA: TGTGCCAGCGTAGGGACACCTAAACCCGAGCAGTACTTC

V: TRBV6-1
J: TRBJ1-5
D: -
size: few
CDR3: CASSGHQSNQPQHF
DNA: TGTGCCAGCTCGGGACACCAAAGCAATCAGCCCCAGCATTTT

V: TRBV20-1
J: TRBJ1-6
D: TRBD1
size: many
CDR3: CSAIGTGGSDSPLHF
DNA: TGCAGTGCCATAGGGACAGGGGGCTCCGATTCACCCCTCCACTTT

V: TRBV5-1
J: TRBJ2-1
D: -
size: -
CDR3: CASSLASGTYNEQFF
DNA: TGCGCCAGCAGCTTGGCCAGCGGCACGTACAATGAGCAGTTCTTC

V: TRBV19
J: TRBJ1-1
D: -
size: few
CDR3: CASRMTVNTEAFF
DNA: TGTGCCAGTAGGATGACAGTGAACACTGAAGCTTTCTTT

V: TRBV24-1
J: TRBJ2-3
D: -
size: -
CDR3: CATSDPNPSTGPDTQYF
DNA: TGTGCCACCAGTGATCCGAACCCGTCAACGGGCCCGGATACGCAGTATTTT